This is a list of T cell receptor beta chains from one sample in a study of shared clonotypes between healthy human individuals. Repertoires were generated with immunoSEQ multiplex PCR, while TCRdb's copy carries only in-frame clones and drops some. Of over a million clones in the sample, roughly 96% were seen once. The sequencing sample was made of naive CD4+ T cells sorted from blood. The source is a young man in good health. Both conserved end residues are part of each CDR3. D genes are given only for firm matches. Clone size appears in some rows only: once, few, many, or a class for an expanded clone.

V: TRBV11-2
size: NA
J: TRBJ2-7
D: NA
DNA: TGTGCCAGCAGCTCATACCGGGACGGACGCCCACACCTGCAGTACTTC
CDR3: CASSSYRDGRPHLQYF

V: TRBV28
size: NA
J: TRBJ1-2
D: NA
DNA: TGTGCCAGCAGTTTAATGGACTATGGCTACACCTTC
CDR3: CASSLMDYGYTF

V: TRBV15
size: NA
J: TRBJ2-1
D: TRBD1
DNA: TGTGCCACCAGCATGGGTCCCGAGACAGGGGTATACAATGAGCAGTTCTTC
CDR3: CATSMGPETGVYNEQFF

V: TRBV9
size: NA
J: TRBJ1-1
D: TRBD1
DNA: TGTGCCAGCAGCGTAGCCCAGGGACAGTTCACTGAAGCTTTCTTT
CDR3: CASSVAQGQFTEAFF

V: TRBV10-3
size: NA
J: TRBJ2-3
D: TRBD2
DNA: TGTGCCATCAGTGCATCCGGGACTAGCGGCCACACAGATACGCAGTATTTT
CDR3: CAISASGTSGHTDTQYF

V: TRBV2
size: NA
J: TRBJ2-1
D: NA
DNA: TGTGCCAGCAGTGAAGATAATGAGCAGTTCTTC
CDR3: CASSEDNEQFF

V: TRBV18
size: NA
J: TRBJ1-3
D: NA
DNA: TGTGCCAGCTCACCCCGACCCATCAGCTCTGGAAACACCATATATTTT
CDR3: CASSPRPISSGNTIYF

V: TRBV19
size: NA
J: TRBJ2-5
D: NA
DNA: TGTGCCAGTAGTATACAGAGACAGGAAGAGACCCAGTACTTC
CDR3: CASSIQRQEETQYF

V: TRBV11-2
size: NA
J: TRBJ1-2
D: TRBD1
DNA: TGTGCCAGCAGGCAGACAGGGGGCCATGGCTACACCTTC
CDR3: CASRQTGGHGYTF

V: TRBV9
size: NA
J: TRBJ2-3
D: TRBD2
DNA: TGTGCCAGCAGCACACCACAGGGGCTAGCGGGACGGGCAGATACGCAGTATTTT
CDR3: CASSTPQGLAGRADTQYF

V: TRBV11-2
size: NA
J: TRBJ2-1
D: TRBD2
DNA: TGTGCCAGCAGCATATTAGCGGGAGGGCGAAAGTCCTACAATGAGCAGTTCTTC
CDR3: CASSILAGGRKSYNEQFF

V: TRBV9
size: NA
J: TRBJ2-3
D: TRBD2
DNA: TGTGCCAGCAGCGTCCACTTAGCGGGAGGAACAGATACGCAGTATTTT
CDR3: CASSVHLAGGTDTQYF

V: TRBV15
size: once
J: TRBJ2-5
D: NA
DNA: TGTGCCACCAGCAGTGGGGGCCAGACCGGAGCCCAGTACTTC
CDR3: CATSSGGQTGAQYF

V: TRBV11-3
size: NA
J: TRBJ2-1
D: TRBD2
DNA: TGTGCCAGCAGCTGGGGGGCTAGCGGGAGTTCCTACAATGAGCAGTTCTTC
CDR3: CASSWGASGSSYNEQFF

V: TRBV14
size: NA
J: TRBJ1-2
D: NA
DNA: TGTGCCAGCAGCCCGGACAGAGCGTTCTATGGCTACACCTTC
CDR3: CASSPDRAFYGYTF

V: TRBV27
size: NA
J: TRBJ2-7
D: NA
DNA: TGTGCCAGCAGTAAGTTAGACAGGCCTCCGGGCTGGGAGCAGTACTTC
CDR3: CASSKLDRPPGWEQYF

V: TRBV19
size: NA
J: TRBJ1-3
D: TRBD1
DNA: TGTGCCAGTAGAAGGACAGGGGCTGGAAACACCATATATTTT
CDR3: CASRRTGAGNTIYF

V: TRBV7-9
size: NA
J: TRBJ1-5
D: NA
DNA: TGTGCCAGCAGCCGGGGTGGCCAGCCCCAGCATTTT
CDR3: CASSRGGQPQHF

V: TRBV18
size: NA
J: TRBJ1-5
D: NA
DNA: TGTGCCAGCTCAACTTCGGGACGGCGCAATCAGCCCCAGCATTTT
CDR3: CASSTSGRRNQPQHF

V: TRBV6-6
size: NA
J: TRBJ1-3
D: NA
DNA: TGTGCCAGCAGCCCTCCGAATCCGGCTGGAAACACCATATATTTT
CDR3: CASSPPNPAGNTIYF

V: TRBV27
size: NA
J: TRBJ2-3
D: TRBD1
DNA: TGTGCCAGCAGTTTATGGAGGGGGACAGGCCCAGATACGCAGTATTTT
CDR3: CASSLWRGTGPDTQYF

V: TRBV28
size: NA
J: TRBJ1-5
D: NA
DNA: TGTGCCAGCAGGGAATCAGGGAGCGAGCCCCAGCATTTT
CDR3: CASRESGSEPQHF

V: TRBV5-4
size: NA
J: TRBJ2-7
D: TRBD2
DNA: TGTGCCAGCAGTCGTTCCCTAGCGGGAGGGAGGAACGAGCAGTACTTC
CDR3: CASSRSLAGGRNEQYF

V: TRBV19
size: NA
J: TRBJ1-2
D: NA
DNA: TGTGCCAGTAGTATGCAAGGGCGCGGCTCGGGCTACACCTTC
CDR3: CASSMQGRGSGYTF

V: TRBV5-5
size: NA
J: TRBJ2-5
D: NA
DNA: TGTGCCAGCAGCTTGGGAGGAGTAACAGCCCAAGAGACCCAGTACTTC
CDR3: CASSLGGVTAQETQYF

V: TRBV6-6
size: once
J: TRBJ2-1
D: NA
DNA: TGTGCCAGCAGGCTCGGGAGTTATGAGCAGTTCTTC
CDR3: CASRLGSYEQFF

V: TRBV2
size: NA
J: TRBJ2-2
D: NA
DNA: TGTGCCAGCAGTGAAGCGGGAGGAGGCACCGGGGAGCTGTTTTTT
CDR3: CASSEAGGGTGELFF

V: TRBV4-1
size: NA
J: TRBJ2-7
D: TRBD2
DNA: TGCGCCAGCAGCCAAGGACAGGGGTTGGGACTAGCGGGAGATCGGTACGAGCAGTACTTC
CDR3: CASSQGQGLGLAGDRYEQYF

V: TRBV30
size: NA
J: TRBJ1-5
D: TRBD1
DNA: TGTGCCTGGAGTGCAGGGGGGAATCAGCCCCAGCATTTT
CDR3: CAWSAGGNQPQHF

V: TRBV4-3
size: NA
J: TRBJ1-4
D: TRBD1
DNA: TGCGCCAGCAGCCAAGAGGATACAGGGGTGATTGAAAAACTGTTTTTT
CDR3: CASSQEDTGVIEKLFF

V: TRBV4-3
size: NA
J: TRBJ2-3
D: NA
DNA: TGCGCCAGCAGCCTCCGAAGCACAGATACGCAGTATTTT
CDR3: CASSLRSTDTQYF

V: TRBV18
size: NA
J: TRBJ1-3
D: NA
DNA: TGTGCCAGCTCACCAGCGAAAAGCTCTGGAAACACCATATATTTT
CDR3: CASSPAKSSGNTIYF

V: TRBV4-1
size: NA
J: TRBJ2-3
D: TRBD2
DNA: TGCGCCAGCGGTCCGGGACTAGGGAGCACAGATACGCAGTATTTT
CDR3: CASGPGLGSTDTQYF

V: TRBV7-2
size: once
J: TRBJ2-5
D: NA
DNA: TGTGCCAGCAGCCTACTTCCCGCTCGGGAGACCCAGTACTTC
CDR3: CASSLLPARETQYF

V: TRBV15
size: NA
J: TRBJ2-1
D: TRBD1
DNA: TGTGCCACCAGCAGCCTCCCGGGACAGGGGGCTAGCGGAATCCAACCTGAGCAGTTCTTC
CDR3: CATSSLPGQGASGIQPEQFF

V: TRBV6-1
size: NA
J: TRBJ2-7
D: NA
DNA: TGTGCCAGCAGTGAACTTTATATTCGGGTTGGGTTAAGCTCCTACGAGCAGTACTTC
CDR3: CASSELYIRVGLSSYEQYF

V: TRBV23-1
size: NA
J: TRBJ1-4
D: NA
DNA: TGCGCCAGCAGTTCACCCAGCTGGCGAGAGGGAAAACTGTTTTTT
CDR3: CASSSPSWREGKLFF

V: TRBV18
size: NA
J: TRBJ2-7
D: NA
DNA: TGTGCCAGCTCACCTCAAGGAGGGGTCTACGAGCAGTACTTC
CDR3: CASSPQGGVYEQYF

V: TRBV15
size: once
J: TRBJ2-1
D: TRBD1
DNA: TGTGCCACCAGCCCTCGAGGACAGGGCCCCTACAATGAGCAGTTCTTC
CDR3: CATSPRGQGPYNEQFF

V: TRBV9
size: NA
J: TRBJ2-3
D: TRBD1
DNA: TGTGCCAGCAGTCAGACAGGGAGCACAGATACGCAGTATTTT
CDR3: CASSQTGSTDTQYF

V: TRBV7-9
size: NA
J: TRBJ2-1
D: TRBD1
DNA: TGTGCCAGCAGCTCCTGGGACAGAGACGACAATGAGCAGTTCTTC
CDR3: CASSSWDRDDNEQFF

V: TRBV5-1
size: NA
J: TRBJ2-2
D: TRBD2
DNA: TGCGCCAGCAGCTTGAGGCCCCCCGGACTAGCTGCGAACACCGGGGAGCTGTTTTTT
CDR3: CASSLRPPGLAANTGELFF

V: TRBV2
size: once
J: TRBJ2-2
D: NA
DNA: TGTGCCAGCAATTACGAAAGGGGTTTTTCTCACACCGGGGAGCTGTTTTTT
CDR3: CASNYERGFSHTGELFF

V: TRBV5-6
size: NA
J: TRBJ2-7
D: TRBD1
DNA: TGTGCCAGCAGCCAAGGACCGGGACAGGCTATCGAGCAGTACTTC
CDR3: CASSQGPGQAIEQYF

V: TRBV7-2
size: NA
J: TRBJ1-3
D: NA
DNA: TGTGCCAGCAGCTTAGTACTTCCATCGGTACAGCTTACTGGAAACACCATATATTTT
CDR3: CASSLVLPSVQLTGNTIYF

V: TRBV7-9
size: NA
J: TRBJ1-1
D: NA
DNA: TGTGCCAGCAGCTGGACAGACACTGAAGCTTTCTTT
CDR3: CASSWTDTEAFF

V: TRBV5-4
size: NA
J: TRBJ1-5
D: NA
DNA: TGTGCCAGCAGCTCAACGGGGGGAGGGGCTGATCAGCCCCAGCATTTT
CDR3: CASSSTGGGADQPQHF

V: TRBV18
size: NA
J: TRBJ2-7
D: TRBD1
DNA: TGTGCCAGCTCACCGAAGTCCGGGACAGAAGACTCCTACGAGCAGTACTTC
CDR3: CASSPKSGTEDSYEQYF

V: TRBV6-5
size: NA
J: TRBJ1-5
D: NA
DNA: TGTGCCAGCAGTTCAGGATCCACTGGGGCAAATCAGCCCCAGCATTTT
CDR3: CASSSGSTGANQPQHF

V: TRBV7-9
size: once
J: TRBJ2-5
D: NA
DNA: TGTGCCAGCAGCGTCAGGGGCCTCGGGGAGACCCAGTACTTC
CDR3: CASSVRGLGETQYF

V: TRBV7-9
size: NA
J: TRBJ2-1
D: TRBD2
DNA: TGTGCCAGCAGCTTAGGGGGACTAGTACTATTGAATGAGCAGTTCTTC
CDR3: CASSLGGLVLLNEQFF

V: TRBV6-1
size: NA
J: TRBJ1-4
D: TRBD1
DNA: TGTGCCAGCACTACGATGGGGACAGTTAATGAAAAACTGTTTTTT
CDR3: CASTTMGTVNEKLFF

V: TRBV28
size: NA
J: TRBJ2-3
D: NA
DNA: TGTGCCAGCACCACTAGCACAGATACGCAGTATTTT
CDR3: CASTTSTDTQYF

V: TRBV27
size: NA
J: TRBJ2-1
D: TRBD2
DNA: TGTGCCAGCAGTCCCGGGACTAAATACAATGAGCAGTTCTTC
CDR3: CASSPGTKYNEQFF

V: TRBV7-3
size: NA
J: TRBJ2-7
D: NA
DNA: TGTGCCAGCAGCTTTGCACGCGAAGGGGAGCAGTACTTC
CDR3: CASSFAREGEQYF

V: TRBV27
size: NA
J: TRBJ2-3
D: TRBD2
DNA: TGTGCCAGCAGTTTATCGGAGGCAGGGGTAACTAGCGGAGAAGATTATAGCACAGATACGCAGTATTTT
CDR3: CASSLSEAGVTSGEDYSTDTQYF

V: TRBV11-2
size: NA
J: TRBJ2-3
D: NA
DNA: TGTGCCAGCAGCTTAGGATCCCTACCGGGACTTAGCACAGATACGCAGTATTTT
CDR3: CASSLGSLPGLSTDTQYF

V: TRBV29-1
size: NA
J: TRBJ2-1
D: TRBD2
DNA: TGCAGCGTTCGTCAGACTAGCGGCTACAATGAGCAGTTCTTC
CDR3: CSVRQTSGYNEQFF

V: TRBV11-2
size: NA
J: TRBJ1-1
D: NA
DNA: TGTGCCAGCAGCTTTGTTCGGGGCACTGAAGCTTTCTTT
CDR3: CASSFVRGTEAFF